The 7 T cell receptor beta chains below come from one sample, sequenced in a study of T cell repertoires in cytomegalovirus infection. TCRdb recomputed calls from the reads with MiXCR, one row per CDR3 protein. The table shows more than 150,000 distinct CDR3 sequences, with about 25% occurring only once. Sample: PBMCs. The origin of the receptors is a human donor in good health (CMV status not recorded). Some clones in this sample may be carry-over from other donors' samples.

V gene TRBV15 combines with J gene TRBJ2-2; 9 bases line up with TRBD2. Germline CDR1 reads LNHNV; CDR2 reads YYDKDF (reference sequence). This CDR3 comprises 18 residues. The junction had 11 bases not matched to a gene; V was cut back by 0 bases and J by 6 bases. CDR3 region: CATSRERKGLARPGELFF. CDR3 sequence (DNA): TGTGCCACCAGCAGAGAGAGAAAGGGACTAGCCAGGCCCGGGGAGCTGTTTTTT.

As regards this clonotype: This could be a read error, since a much larger clone is one nucleotide away. CDR3 sequence: CSWTYGPGPQETQYF. DNA for the CDR3: TGTTCCTGGACCTACGGTCCCGGTCCCCAAGAGACCCAGTACTTC. V and J are TRBV30 and TRBJ2-5; no firm D call. CDR1 and CDR2 (germline): GTSNPN, SVGIG (reference sequence). This CDR3 contains 15 residues.

Ten or more counts support this clonotype. The chain is built from TRBV7-2 and TRBJ2-7, with 11 bases aligning to TRBD2. CDR1 is SGHTA and CDR2 is FQGNSA in the germline V gene. CDR3 size: 15 residues. V was pared by 5 bases and J by 3 bases, with 6 bases of the junction left unmatched. The CDR3 is CASSPLTSGSYEQYF. Written as DNA, the CDR3 is TGTGCCAGCAGCCCACTAACTAGCGGGAGCTACGAGCAGTACTTC.

This clonotype showed up just a few times. The chain links TRBV20-1 to TRBJ2-1; D is undetermined. The V and J ends lost 2 bases and 8 bases respectively, with 7 bases between them. CDR3 length equals 11 residues. Germline values: CDR1 DFQATT, CDR2 SNEGSKA (reference sequence). The CDR3 bases are TGCAGTGCTAGAAGTAGCTATGAGCAGTTCTTC. Encoded protein: CSARSSYEQFF.

This clonotype came up a few times. V gene TRBV19 combines with J gene TRBJ2-3, with 7 bases that match TRBD2. The V gene end was trimmed by 2 bases and the J gene end by 2 bases; junction bases not matched to a gene: 4. The CDR3 sequence is 15 residues long. Germline CDR1 is LNHDA and CDR2 is SQIVND (reference sequence). CDR3 in DNA: TGTGCCAGTAGTATAATAGGACTAGACACAGATACGCAGTATTTT. Translated, it gives CASSIIGLDTDTQYF.

The rearrangement uses TRBV7-2 and TRBJ2-7; 11 bases align to TRBD1. This CDR3 is built from 14 residues. V gave up 4 bases and J gave up 3 bases; unmatched junction bases: 2. Germline V CDR1 and CDR2: SGHTA, FQGNSA. The CDR3 coding sequence is TGTGCCAGCAGCTCGGACAGGGGGCACTACGAGCAGTACTTC. Amino acid sequence: CASSSDRGHYEQYF.

In its sample, this clonotype was seen many times. The chain links TRBV28 to TRBJ1-1; D perhaps matches TRBD1 (5 bases). Germline values: CDR1 MDHEN, CDR2 SYDVKM. The germline V and J ends were trimmed by 6 bases and 3 bases, with 17 bases remaining between them. This CDR3 contains 15 residues. CDR3 region: CASSLLPGGDTEAFF. Written as DNA, the CDR3 is TGTGCCAGCAGCCTCCTGCCCGGGGGGGACACTGAAGCTTTCTTT.